A single sample is the source of the 27 T cell receptor beta chains below, sequenced in a study of CXCR4 blockade with PD-1 therapy in pancreatic cancer. The repertoire was sequenced with immunoSEQ multiplex PCR; TCRdb's copy has only in-frame clones and lacks some. The sample shows some 2,700 clones, more than 30% of them seen only once. The sequenced material came from tumor tissue. Every receptor here comes from a human donor with pancreatic ductal adenocarcinoma.

This chain uses TRBV11-3 with TRBJ2-3; 12 positions match TRBD2. The trim removed 4 bases at V and 0 bases at J, leaving 8 bases unmatched. Per germline, CDR1 SGHNT and CDR2 YENEEA. This CDR3 has 18 residues. The CDR3 DNA is TGTGCCAGCAGCTCTAGGACTAGCGGGGCCCCTAGCACAGATACGCAGTATTTT. Amino acid sequence: CASSSRTSGAPSTDTQYF.

The chain recombines TRBV25-1 with TRBJ1-4; 7 nucleotides line up with TRBD1. In germline, CDR1 is MGHDK, CDR2 SYGVNS. V dropped 5 bases and J dropped 5; count of bases not matched to a gene: 8. This CDR3 comprises 15 residues. CDR3: CASSTDRAHNEKLFF. The CDR3 bases are TGTGCCAGCAGTACTGACAGGGCCCACAATGAAAAACTGTTTTTT.

The chain links TRBV30 to TRBJ2-1; 11 nucleotides line up with TRBD2. Germline CDR1 reads GTSNPN; CDR2 reads SVGIG (reference sequence). The CDR3 contains 15 residues. V trimming: 0 bases; J trimming: 7 bases; junction bases outside the gene matches: 5. The chain's CDR3 is CAWSVLSGGVNEQFF. The CDR3 DNA is TGTGCCTGGAGTGTACTTAGCGGGGGGGTAAATGAGCAGTTCTTC.

Turning to this clone: One end of the junction does not line up with germline, which may come from a read error. The chain links TRBV18 to TRBJ2-7, with 9 positions matching TRBD1. Germline CDR1 KGHSH, CDR2 LQKENI. The CDR3 spans 14 residues. The CDR3 reads CASSPGTGTYEQYF. CDR3 nucleotide sequence: TGTGCTAGCTCACCAGGGACAGGGACCTACGAGCAGTACTTC.

The rearrangement links TRBV6-8 to TRBJ2-5; D could derive from TRBD1 or TRBD2 (5 bases each). Trimming took 5 bases from V and 3 from J, leaving 10 bases between them. The CDR3 spans 13 residues. The germline V gene has CDR1 MNHGY and CDR2 SAAAGT. The CDR3 loop is CASSGGPKETQYF. As DNA, the CDR3 is TGTGCCAGCAGTGGGGGACCGAAAGAGACCCAGTACTTC.

The chain is built from TRBV18 and TRBJ1-4, with a tentative D call TRBD1 (5 bases). The CDR3 consists of 16 residues. Germline V gives CDR1 KGHSH, CDR2 LQKENI. The germline V and J ends were trimmed by 1 base and 0 bases, with 9 bases remaining between them. CDR3 coding DNA: TGTGCCAGCTCACCACTCGACAGTGCAACTAATGAAAAACTGTTTTTT. The encoded protein is CASSPLDSATNEKLFF. Using reference TRBV18 and TRBJ1-4 for the parts outside the CDR3, the full variable domain is NAGVMQNPRHLVRRRGQEARLRCSPMKGHSHVYWYRQLPEEGLKFMVYLQKENIIDESGMPKERFSAEFPKEGPSILRIQQVVRGDSAAYFCASSPLDSATNEKLFFGSGTQLSVL.

The chain joins TRBV5-1 to TRBJ1-1; D is undetermined. V lost 4 bases, J lost 4 bases, and 17 bases lay in between. The CDR3 is 15 residues long. CDR1 SGHRS and CDR2 YFSETQ come from the germline V gene. DNA of the CDR3: TGCGCCAGCAGCCGGACGACCCAAGGAGGCACTGAAGCTTTCTTT. Residues: CASSRTTQGGTEAFF.

The chain carries TRBV19 and TRBJ2-3; no reliable D call. CDR3 size: 12 residues. V gave up 11 bases and J gave up 0 bases, with 9 bases separating them. Germline CDR1 is LNHDA and CDR2 is SQIVND (reference sequence). CDR3 nucleotide sequence: TGTGCCTGCGCGGCTAGCACAGATACGCAGTATTTT. Translated: CACAASTDTQYF.

The genes are TRBV7-1 and TRBJ2-3; the D is unclear. TRBV7-1 falls under the ORF class, with uncertain function. CDR3 length: 14 residues. Trimming removed 4 bases from V and 2 bases from J, with 10 bases in between. Here the CDR3 reads CASSLNTPTDTQYF. Here the CDR3 DNA reads TGTGCCAGCAGCTTAAACACCCCCACAGATACGCAGTATTTT.

This clone was detected only a few times. The rearrangement joins TRBV14 to TRBJ2-1; D gene ambiguous. Germline V CDR1 and CDR2: SGHDN, FVKESK. The CDR3 extends over 12 amino acids. Trimming shortened V by 4 bases and J by 0 bases, and 1 base separated the two germline ends. CDR3 sequence: CASSPSYNEQFF. In DNA form, the CDR3 reads TGTGCCAGCAGCCCCTCCTACAATGAGCAGTTCTTC.

This rearrangement joins TRBV19 to TRBJ2-1; TRBD1 might be the D (5 bases). This CDR3 is built from 14 residues. The ends were cut back, 1 base at V and 9 bases at J, with 13 bases in the middle. CDR1 is LNHDA and CDR2 is SQIVND in the germline V gene (reference sequence). The CDR3 region has the DNA TGTGCCAGTAGTATAGGATTAGGGGTTAGTGAGCAGTTCTTC. Amino acid sequence: CASSIGLGVSEQFF.

By share, this clone counts as medium-sized (0.01 to 0.1%). Here the CDR3 reads CASSFRDRADYGYTF. DNA of the CDR3: TGTGCCAGCAGTTTCCGCGACAGGGCAGACTATGGCTACACCTTC. The gene calls are TRBV28 and TRBJ1-2; 7 nucleotides match TRBD1. The trim removed 3 bases at V and 3 bases at J, leaving 7 bases unmatched. The CDR3 spans 15 residues. The germline V gene encodes CDR1 MDHEN and CDR2 SYDVKM.

This clone rates as medium-sized. J is TRBJ1-6 and V is TRBV9; 12 bases align to TRBD1. The CDR3 length is 15 residues. J lost 7 bases, V lost 2 bases, and 1 base had no gene match. Germline CDR1 reads SGDLS; CDR2 reads YYNGEE. This CDR3 reads CASSVGTGGNSPLHF. The CDR3 DNA reads as TGTGCCAGCAGCGTTGGGACAGGGGGCAATTCACCCCTCCACTTT.

This clone is categorized as medium-sized. The chain recombines TRBV6-8 with TRBJ2-2; TRBD2 matches 10 bases. CDR3 length equals 15 residues. V shed 5 bases, J shed 1 base, and the junction held 1 base outside the gene matches. Germline loops: CDR1 MNHGY, CDR2 SAAAGT. This CDR3 is CASSRLAGNTGELFF. DNA of the CDR3: TGTGCCAGCAGTCGACTAGCGGGGAACACCGGGGAGCTGTTTTTT.

This clone was counted a few times. The CDR3 DNA sequence: TGTGCCAGTAGTATAGTAGGGACAGGGGGATTTTCCGGGGAGCTGTTTTTT. It codes for CASSIVGTGGFSGELFF. The chain joins TRBV19 to TRBJ2-2; 11 bases fit TRBD1. V shed 1 base, J shed 6 bases, and the junction held 7 bases outside the gene matches. The CDR3 totals 17 residues. CDR1 and CDR2 from the germline V gene are LNHDA and SQIVND (reference sequence).

This clone is deemed medium-sized. The V gene is TRBV6-8, the J gene TRBJ2-1; 13 positions agree with TRBD2. CDR3 length: 15 amino acids. V lost 5 bases and J lost 4; bases outside the gene matches: 2. Germline V lookup: CDR1 MNHGY, CDR2 SAAAGT. The CDR3 spells CASSTTSGGYNEQFF. CDR3 coding DNA: TGTGCCAGCAGTACGACTAGCGGGGGGTACAATGAGCAGTTCTTC.

Within the sample, this clone is medium-sized. The chain is built from TRBV19 and TRBJ2-7; D remains ambiguous. The CDR3 consists of 16 residues. Germline CDR1 LNHDA, CDR2 SQIVND (reference sequence). Between the trimmed V and J ends, which lost 1 base and 7 bases, there was a span of 20 bases. The CDR3 is CASSIGTGRRLGEQYF. CDR3 DNA: TGTGCCAGTAGTATAGGGACGGGCAGAAGGTTGGGGGAGCAGTACTTC.

With regard to this clone: A read error may produce the germline difference seen at one junction end. This chain connects TRBV19 to TRBJ1-2; D perhaps matches TRBD1 (5 bases). From germline, CDR1 is LNHDA and CDR2 SQIVND (reference sequence). The CDR3 totals 16 residues. The chain's CDR3 is CASQGRVTGPYPGYTF. CDR3 nucleotides: TGTGCCAGCCAGGGCAGGGTCACCGGCCCTTACCCTGGCTATACCTTC.

The V call is TRBV19, the J call TRBJ1-1; 7 bases line up with TRBD1. Germline CDR1 and CDR2: LNHDA and SQIVND (reference sequence). V trimming: 5 bases; J trimming: 1 base; junction bases outside the gene matches: 10. The CDR3 spans 16 residues. CDR3 DNA sequence: TGTGCCAGTAGTGATCCAGGGGGGCTGACGAACACTGAAGCTTTCTTT. Its translation is CASSDPGGLTNTEAFF.

This chain uses TRBV18 with TRBJ2-3; D is unclear. CDR3 length: 12 amino acids. From germline, CDR1 is KGHSH and CDR2 LQKENI. Trimming left V 4 bases short and J 5 bases short, with 7 bases between. The CDR3 DNA reads TGTGCCAGCTCACTCGGTAAAGATACGCAGTATTTT. Amino acid sequence: CASSLGKDTQYF. Together with reference TRBV18 and TRBJ2-3, the CDR3 gives the full variable domain: NAGVMQNPRHLVRRRGQEARLRCSPMKGHSHVYWYRQLPEEGLKFMVYLQKENIIDESGMPKERFSAEFPKEGPSILRIQQVVRGDSAAYFCASSLGKDTQYFGPGTRLTVL.

This clone has a handful of counts. The J gene is TRBJ1-6, the V gene TRBV11-3; D call uncertain. Germline V gives CDR1 SGHNT, CDR2 YENEEA. The CDR3 has 14 amino acids. The V and J ends lost 2 bases and 7 bases respectively, with 9 bases between them. CDR3 loop: CASSLSEANSPLHF. The CDR3 nucleotides are TGTGCCAGCAGCTTAAGCGAAGCGAATTCACCCCTCCACTTT.

CDR3 residues: CASRISNYGYTF. The CDR3 DNA is TGTGCCAGCAGAATATCTAACTATGGCTACACCTTC. The rearrangement uses TRBV6-8 and TRBJ1-2; the D is unclear. CDR3 length: 12 residues. V lost 6 bases to trimming and J lost 0 bases, with 5 bases between them. Germline V gene data show CDR1 as MNHGY and CDR2 as SAAAGT.

V gene TRBV19 combines with J gene TRBJ2-1; 9 nucleotides align to TRBD1. V lost 6 bases and J lost 7; bases outside the gene matches: 10. CDR3 length equals 15 residues. Germline V gene data show CDR1 as LNHDA and CDR2 as SQIVND (reference sequence). The CDR3 DNA reads TGTGCCAGTAGGAACGGGACAGGGATTTTAAATGAGCAGTTCTTC. This translates into CASRNGTGILNEQFF.

This clone was detected a few times. The chain employs TRBV6-8 and TRBJ1-4; 9 bases are shared with TRBD1. V shed 2 bases and J 8 bases; nucleotides not matched to a gene: 0. This CDR3 has 13 residues. Germline CDR1 is MNHGY and CDR2 is SAAAGT. The CDR3 is CASSYGTGEKLFF. CDR3 DNA: TGTGCCAGCAGTTACGGGACAGGGGAAAAACTGTTTTTT.

The chain recombines TRBV28 with TRBJ2-7; 10 bases are shared with TRBD1. The germline gives CDR1 MDHEN, CDR2 SYDVKM. The CDR3 has 15 residues. The J segment lost 4 bases and the V segment lost 5 bases, leaving 8 bases of the junction unmatched. The CDR3 DNA reads as TGTGCCAGCAGTCCTCTGGGACAGGGGTCTTACGAGCAGTACTTC. Translating gives CASSPLGQGSYEQYF. Complete variable domain (other parts from reference TRBV28 and TRBJ2-7): DVKVTQSSRYLVKRTGEKVFLECVQDMDHENMFWYRQDPGLGLRLIYFSYDVKMKEKGDIPEGYSVSREKKERFSLILESASTNQTSMYLCASSPLGQGSYEQYFGPGTRLTVT.

With respect to this clone: The germline gene is not matched at one end of the junction; a read error may be the cause. The chain couples TRBV6-7 to TRBJ2-1, with 8 bases matching TRBD2. TRBV6-7 is labeled an ORF, and its function is uncertain. This CDR3 spans 15 amino acids. The CDR3 spells CTSSEARLAISEQFF. The DNA for the CDR3 is TGTACCAGCAGTGAAGCGAGACTAGCGATTAGTGAGCAGTTCTTC.

The chain has TRBV10-2 and TRBJ2-3, with a weak D call TRBD1 (6 bases). CDR3 length equals 14 residues. Trimming took off 2 bases at V and 0 bases at J, with 6 bases between the two ends. CDR1 is WSHSY and CDR2 is SAAADI in the germline V gene. CDR3 sequence reads: CASSEGQSTDTQYF. The CDR3 DNA follows: TGCGCCAGCAGTGAGGGACAGAGCACAGATACGCAGTATTTT.